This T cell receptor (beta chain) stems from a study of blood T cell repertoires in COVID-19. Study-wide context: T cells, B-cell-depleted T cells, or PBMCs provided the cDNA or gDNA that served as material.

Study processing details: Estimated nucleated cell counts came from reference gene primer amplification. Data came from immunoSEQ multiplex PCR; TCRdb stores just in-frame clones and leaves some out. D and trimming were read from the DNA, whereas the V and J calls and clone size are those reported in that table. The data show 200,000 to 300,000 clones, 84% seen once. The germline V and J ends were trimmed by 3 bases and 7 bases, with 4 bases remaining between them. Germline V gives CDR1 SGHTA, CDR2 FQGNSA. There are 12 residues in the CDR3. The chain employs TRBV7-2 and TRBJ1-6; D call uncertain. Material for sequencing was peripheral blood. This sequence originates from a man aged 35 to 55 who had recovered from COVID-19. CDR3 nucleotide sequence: TGTGCCAGCAGCTTCCTCAATTCACCCCTCCACTTT. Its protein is CASSFLNSPLHF. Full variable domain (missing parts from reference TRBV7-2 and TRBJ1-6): GAGVSQSPSNKVTEKGKDVELRCDPISGHTALYWYRQSLGQGLEFLIYFQGNSAPDKSGLPSDRFSAERTGGSVSTLTIQRTQQEDSAVYLCASSFLNSPLHFGNGTRLTVT.